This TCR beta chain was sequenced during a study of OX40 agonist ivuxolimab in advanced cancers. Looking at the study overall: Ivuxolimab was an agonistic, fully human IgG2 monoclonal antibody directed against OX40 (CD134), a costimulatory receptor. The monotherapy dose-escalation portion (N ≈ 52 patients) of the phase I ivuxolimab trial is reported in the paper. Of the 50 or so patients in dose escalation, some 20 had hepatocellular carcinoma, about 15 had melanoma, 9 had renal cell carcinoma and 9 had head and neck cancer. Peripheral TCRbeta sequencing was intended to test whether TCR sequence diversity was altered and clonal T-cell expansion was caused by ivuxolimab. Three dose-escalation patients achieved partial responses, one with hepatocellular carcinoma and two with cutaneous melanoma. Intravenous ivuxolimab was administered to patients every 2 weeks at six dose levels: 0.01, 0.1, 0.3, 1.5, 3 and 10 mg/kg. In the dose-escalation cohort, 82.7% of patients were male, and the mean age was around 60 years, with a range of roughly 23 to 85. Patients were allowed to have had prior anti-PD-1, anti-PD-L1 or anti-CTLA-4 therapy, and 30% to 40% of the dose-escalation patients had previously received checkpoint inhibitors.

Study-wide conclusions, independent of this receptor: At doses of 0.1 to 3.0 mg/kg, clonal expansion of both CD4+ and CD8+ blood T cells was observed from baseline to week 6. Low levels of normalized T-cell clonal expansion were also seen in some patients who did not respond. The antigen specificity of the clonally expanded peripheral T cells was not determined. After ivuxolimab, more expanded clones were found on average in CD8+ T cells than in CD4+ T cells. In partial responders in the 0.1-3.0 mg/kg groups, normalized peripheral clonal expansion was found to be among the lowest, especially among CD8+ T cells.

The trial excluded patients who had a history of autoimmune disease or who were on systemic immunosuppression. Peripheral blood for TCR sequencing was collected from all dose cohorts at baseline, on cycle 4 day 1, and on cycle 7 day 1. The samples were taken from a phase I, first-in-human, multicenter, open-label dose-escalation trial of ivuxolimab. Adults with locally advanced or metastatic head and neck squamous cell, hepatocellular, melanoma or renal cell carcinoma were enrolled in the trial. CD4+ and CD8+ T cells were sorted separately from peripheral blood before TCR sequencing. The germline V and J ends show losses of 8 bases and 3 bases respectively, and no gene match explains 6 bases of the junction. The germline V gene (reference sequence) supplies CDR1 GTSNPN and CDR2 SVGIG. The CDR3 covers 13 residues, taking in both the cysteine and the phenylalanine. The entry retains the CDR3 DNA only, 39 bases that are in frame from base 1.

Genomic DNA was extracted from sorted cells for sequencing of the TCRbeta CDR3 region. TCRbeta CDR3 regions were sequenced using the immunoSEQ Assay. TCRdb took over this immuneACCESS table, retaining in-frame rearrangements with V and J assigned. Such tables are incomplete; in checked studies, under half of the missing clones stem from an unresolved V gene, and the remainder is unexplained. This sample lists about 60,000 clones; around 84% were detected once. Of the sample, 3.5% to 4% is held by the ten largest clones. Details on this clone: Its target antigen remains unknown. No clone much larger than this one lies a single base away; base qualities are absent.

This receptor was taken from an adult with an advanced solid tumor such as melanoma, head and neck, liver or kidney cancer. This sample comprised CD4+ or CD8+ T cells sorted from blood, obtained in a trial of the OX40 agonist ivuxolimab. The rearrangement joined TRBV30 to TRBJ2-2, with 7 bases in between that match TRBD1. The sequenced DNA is TGTGCCGGGAAGCAGGGGGACACCGGGGAGCTGTTTTTT. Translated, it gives CAGKQGDTGELFF. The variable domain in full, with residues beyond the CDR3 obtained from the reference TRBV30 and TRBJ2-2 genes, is SQTIHQWPATLVQPVGSPLSLECTVEGTSNPNLYWYRQAAGRGLQLLFYSVGIGQISSEVPQNLSASRPQDRQFILSSKKLLLSDSGFYLCAGKQGDTGELFFGEGSRLTVL.